This T cell receptor beta chain was documented in a study of vaccination and CD4 T cells after COVID-19 (dated by TCRdb to the early 2020s). Background on the whole study: Convalescent patients had a positive SARS-CoV-2 result on nasal swab PCR, and of these patients, nine had mild disease and one had severe disease. The convalescent cohort included six males and four females, with two Hispanic individuals, seven Caucasians, two Asians and one multiracial person. Participants received two doses of either the Pfizer-BioNTech BNT162b2 vaccine (n=8) or the Moderna mRNA-1273 vaccine (n=2). Post-COVID blood samples were collected from convalescent patients a median of approximately 93 days after diagnosis, with a range of roughly 35 to 170 days. Post-vaccine blood samples were collected a median of around 10 weeks after the second vaccine dose, ranging from about 13 to 241 days. Overlapping spike peptide pools from SARS-CoV-2 and from the common cold coronaviruses HCoV-NL63, HCoV-OC43 and HCoV-229E were used as culture stimuli. As controls, cultures received a CEFX viral epitope pool (the positive control), an HIV-1 Nef peptide pool (the negative control), or no peptide at all. The spike-specific CD4+ TCR repertoire was compared before and after mRNA vaccination in approximately 9 COVID-19 convalescent patients and several infection-naive healthy vaccine recipients. The full study reports these points: In convalescent patients, a median approximately 86% of post-vaccine SARS-CoV-2-reactive clones were detected only after vaccination, and vaccine-specific priming was suggested by this finding. An increase in the median number of SARS-CoV-2-reactive clonotypes from some 20 after infection to 38 after vaccination was observed, but the change was not found to be significant. In convalescent patients, nearly all vaccine-specific clones (304 of 307) were found to be mono-reactive for SARS-CoV-2 spike rather than cross-reactive with common cold coronaviruses. Relatively few convalescent patients were included in the study, and early timepoints after natural infection were not analyzed.

V drops 3 bases and J drops 7 bases, leaving 9 bases in between. CDR1 and CDR2, looked up from the germline V gene (reference sequence), are DFQATT and SNEGSKA. The CDR3 has 11 amino acids, counting the end cysteine and phenylalanine. Only the CDR3 DNA is retained, 33 bases long and in frame from the first base. Taken with the paper, the label for treatment or condition translates to: approximately 9-day PBMC culture with coronavirus spike peptide pools or control peptides (ViraFEST assay). The study used the ViraFEST assay, which expanded antigen-specific T cells with peptide pools and then identified expanded clonotypes by TCR sequencing. The convalescent patients' positive SARS-CoV-2 PCR tests fell between March and December 2020, which was before the Alpha, Beta and Delta variants emerged in the United States. PBMCs were cultured at 1.5 million to 2.5 million per well in IMDM supplemented with approximately 5% human AB serum and around 10 IU/ml IL-2, with approximately 10 ug/ml peptide pools added. On days 3 and 7, half of the culture medium was replaced with fresh IL-2-containing medium. CD4+ T cells were isolated after approximately 10 days of culture through negative selection using the EasySep CD4+ T cell isolation kit. Ficoll-Paque Plus gradient centrifugation was used to isolate PBMCs from whole blood, and the isolated PBMCs were then either used fresh or cryopreserved at -140C. In general, triplicate wells were set up for every culture condition.

Libraries were constructed by PCR. DNA from cultured CD4+ T cells underwent TCR sequencing with the Oncomine TCR Beta short-read assay at the Johns Hopkins FTIC core. The QIAamp micro DNA kit was used to extract genomic DNA from the cultured CD4+ T cells. The Oncomine TCR Beta libraries from cultured CD4+ T cells were pooled using unique dual indexes and then sequenced on an Illumina iSeq 100. The paper's processing steps were these. Non-productive sequences were removed, and CDR3s not starting with C, not ending with F or W, or shorter than 7 amino acids were discarded. The MANAFEST web application identified antigen-specific clonotypes by comparing peptide-stimulated wells against reference wells and other culture wells. An FDR below 0.05, an odds ratio above 5, and a productive frequency above 0.1% in at least two of three replicate wells were required for clones to be considered positive. A clonotype was classed as cross-reactive if the clonotype showed significant expansion both in SARS-CoV-2 spike wells and in at least one common cold coronavirus spike condition. Similarity between CDR3 sequences was evaluated in R version 3.6.1 using Levenshtein distances (stringdist) and unrooted phylogenetic trees (ape). In TCRdb, the public reads were trimmed at Q25 with fastp and aligned with MiXCR, with productive beta chains retained. Each entry merges the rows of one CDR3 protein and shows their most common DNA and genes. These V and J calls derive from TCRdb rather than the authors' analysis. The sample table shows some 11,000 distinct CDR3 sequences, and roughly two fifths are seen once. The ten largest clones take up less than 25% of the sample.

Note on this clonotype: Its antigen specificity is not known. Base qualities are not provided; no much larger clone lies one nucleotide away.

Sequences were obtained from cultured CD4+ T cells from blood. The chain is encoded by TRBV20-1 joined to TRBJ1-2; no D gene call is confident. This clonotype originated in a human donor with COVID-19. The nucleotide sequence reads as follows: TGCAGTGCTAGTAGTTGGCTTGGCTACACCTTC. The encoded protein is CSASSWLGYTF.